This TCR beta chain was profiled in a study of breast tumors, draining lymph nodes, adjacent tissues. Study-wide findings and caveats: Tumor repertoires ranked between lymph nodes and nontumor tissue in diversity, with V and J gene preferences. The data were judged consistent with most tumor T cells coming from lymph node and expanding in tumor.

This clonotype was recorded many times. Its matching antigen is unknown. A single record per CDR3 protein comes from TCRdb applying MiXCR to the multiplex PCR reads. The sample includes roughly 70,000 distinct CDR3 sequences, around 43% seen only once; the top ten take over 7.5%. This CDR3 spans 13 amino acids. Germline lookup yields CDR1 SEHNR and CDR2 FQNEAQ (reference sequence). Trimming removed 1 base from V and 2 bases from J, with 3 bases in between. V gene TRBV7-9 combines with J gene TRBJ1-5; no clear D gene. The TCR sequence derives from a female donor with breast cancer. Some clones in this sample may be carry-over from other donors' samples. The sequencing input was breast tumor tissue. CDR3 loop: CASSLDGNQPQHF. The DNA of the CDR3 is TGTGCCAGCAGCTTAGACGGCAATCAGCCCCAGCATTTT.